What follows are 21 T cell receptor beta chains derived from one specimen sequenced in a study of blood T cell repertoires in COVID-19. Repertoires were generated with immunoSEQ multiplex PCR, while TCRdb's copy carries only in-frame clones and drops some. The sample lists about 250,000 clones; around 90% were seen once. Sequences were obtained from peripheral blood. Receptors originate from a man younger than 35 with active or convalescent COVID-19.

This chain links TRBV30 with TRBJ1-6; 8 positions agree with TRBD1. Germline V gene lookup returns CDR1 GTSNPN and CDR2 SVGIG (reference sequence). J gave up 9 bases and V 6 bases, and 7 bases lay outside the gene matches. The CDR3 spans 13 residues. Here the CDR3 reads CACQGQGRSPLHF. The CDR3 DNA reads as TGTGCCTGCCAAGGACAGGGACGTTCACCCCTCCACTTT.

This chain links TRBV28 with TRBJ2-2; 10 nucleotides match TRBD2. Germline values: CDR1 MDHEN, CDR2 SYDVKM. The CDR3 covers 14 residues. V was clipped by 8 bases and J by 7 bases; unmatched bases: 7. The CDR3 sequence: CASLEREGNGELFF. CDR3 bases: TGTGCCAGCCTCGAGCGGGAGGGCAACGGGGAGCTGTTTTTT.

In DNA form, the CDR3 reads TGTGCCAGCAGCTTGCCAGGGGGGTACACTGAAGCTTTCTTT. As protein: CASSLPGGYTEAFF. This sequence joins TRBV5-6 and TRBJ1-1; 7 nucleotides agree with TRBD1. The ends lost 1 base at V and 3 bases at J; junction bases unmatched: 3. Germline CDR1 and CDR2: SGHDT and YYEEEE. There are 14 residues in the CDR3.

The chain uses TRBV2 and TRBJ2-3; possible D gene TRBD2, 5 bases. Germline V lookup: CDR1 SNHLY, CDR2 FYNNEI. Trimming shortened V by 10 bases and J by 0 bases, and 11 bases separated the two germline ends. This CDR3 has 13 residues. The CDR3 here is CATVGGSTDTQYF. The CDR3 DNA sequence: TGTGCCACTGTGGGCGGGAGCACAGATACGCAGTATTTT. Full variable domain (outside the CDR3, taken from reference TRBV2 and TRBJ2-3): EPEVTQTPSHQVTQMGQEVILRCVPISNHLYFYWYRQILGQKVEFLVSFYNNEISEKSEIFDDQFSVERPDGSNFTLKIRSTKLEDSAMYFCATVGGSTDTQYFGPGTRLTVL.

The chain links TRBV19 to TRBJ2-1; possibly TRBD1 for D (6 bases). The CDR3 sequence is 15 residues long. Germline CDR1 and CDR2: LNHDA and SQIVND (reference sequence). V lost 7 bases to trimming and J lost 1 base, with 14 bases between them. CDR3 protein: CASKGGPGSYNEQFF. The DNA for the CDR3 is TGTGCCAGTAAAGGGGGACCGGGGTCCTACAATGAGCAGTTCTTC.

This clone was picked up a small number of times. This sequence joins TRBV5-1 and TRBJ1-2, with no clear D. The CDR3 loop spans 14 amino acids. CDR1 SGHRS and CDR2 YFSETQ come from the germline V gene. Trimming pared 4 bases from V and 4 bases from J, leaving 14 bases between. The chain's CDR3 is CASSPEEFTYGYTF. The CDR3 DNA reads as TGCGCCAGCAGCCCGGAGGAGTTCACCTATGGCTACACCTTC.

The CDR3 DNA follows: TGTGCCAGCAGCTCTGGACAGGGGGGCACTGAAGCTTTCTTT. It yields the protein CASSSGQGGTEAFF. The chain is built from TRBV13 and TRBJ1-1, with 10 bases aligning to TRBD1. The CDR3 length is 14 residues. After removal of 4 bases from V and 4 bases from J, the junction contained 3 bases not matched to a gene. Germline V gene lookup returns CDR1 PRHDT and CDR2 FYEKMQ (reference sequence).

This chain joins TRBV5-6 and TRBJ2-5; 8 nucleotides agree with TRBD1. The CDR3 loop spans 14 amino acids. Trimming removed 4 bases from V and 5 bases from J; junction bases left unmatched: 7. Germline V lookup: CDR1 SGHDT, CDR2 YYEEEE. Here the CDR3 reads CASSALTGGETQYF. In DNA form, the CDR3 reads TGTGCCAGCAGCGCCCTCACAGGGGGTGAGACCCAGTACTTC.

The V and J genes are TRBV5-1 and TRBJ1-2; 12 nucleotides align to TRBD1. CDR3 length: 17 amino acids. From germline, CDR1 is SGHRS and CDR2 YFSETQ. V trimming: 4 bases; J trimming: 2 bases; junction bases outside the gene matches: 9. This chain's CDR3 is CASSNRGQGAGNYGYTF. CDR3 nucleotide sequence: TGCGCCAGCAGCAACAGGGGACAGGGGGCCGGGAACTATGGCTACACCTTC.

The chain couples TRBV7-2 to TRBJ2-3, with D possibly being TRBD2 (6 bases). The CDR3 length is 16 residues. The germline V and J ends were trimmed by 1 base and 0 bases, with 11 bases remaining between them. Per the germline V gene, CDR1 is SGHTA and CDR2 is FQGNSA. The CDR3 is CASSLGGGASTDTQYF. DNA for the CDR3: TGTGCCAGCAGCTTAGGAGGCGGGGCTAGCACAGATACGCAGTATTTT.

J is TRBJ1-1 and V is TRBV6-5; D uncertain. Trimming pared 5 bases from V and 9 bases from J, leaving 10 bases between. CDR1 and CDR2 from the germline V gene are MNHEY and SVGAGI. The CDR3 runs to 11 residues. Written as DNA, the CDR3 is TGTGCCAGCAGTACGGGAGAACAAGCTTTCTTT. Protein sequence: CASSTGEQAFF.

This chain joins TRBV12-3 or TRBV12-4 and TRBJ1-1; D unresolved. Trimming took off 4 bases at V and 10 bases at J, with 16 bases between the two ends. The CDR3 sequence is 13 residues long. CDR3 nucleotide sequence: TGTGCCAGCAGTTCCGCCCGGAGGGTTGGAGCTTTCTTT. As protein: CASSSARRVGAFF.

This clone was seen a single time. The V and J genes are TRBV19 and TRBJ2-3; 9 bases agree with TRBD1. V shed 4 bases, J shed 4 bases, and the junction held 6 bases outside the gene matches. Germline-derived CDR1 and CDR2 are LNHDA and SQIVND (reference sequence). The CDR3 has 15 amino acids. The CDR3 here is CASSRDRDFPDTQYF. The CDR3 bases are TGTGCCAGTAGTAGGGACAGGGATTTTCCAGATACGCAGTATTTT.

V usage is TRBV27 and J usage is TRBJ1-2; maybe TRBD1 (5 bases). Germline loops: CDR1 MNHEY, CDR2 SMNVEV (reference sequence). V lost 3 bases and J lost 8, with 22 bases in between. The CDR3 totals 16 residues. CDR3 in amino acids: CASSLAVGTIWKGYTF. The CDR3 DNA reads TGTGCCAGCAGTTTGGCGGTCGGGACTATTTGGAAAGGCTACACCTTC.

This clone was observed a handful of times. This chain joins TRBV28 and TRBJ1-1; D not certain. Germline CDR1 MDHEN, CDR2 SYDVKM. This CDR3 has 13 residues. Trimming stripped 3 bases from V and 4 bases from J, with 9 bases between. The DNA for the CDR3 is TGTGCCAGCAGTTTGAGGGCATTCACTGAAGCTTTCTTT. Its protein product is CASSLRAFTEAFF.

This chain uses TRBV11-2 with TRBJ2-3, with TRBD2 as a possible D gene (5 bases). V dropped 6 bases and J dropped 0 bases, with 22 bases sitting between them. This CDR3 has 18 residues. In germline, CDR1 is SGHAT, CDR2 FQNNGV. CDR3 bases: TGTGCCAGCAGACTGGAGACTACGCACCTTATTAGCACAGATACGCAGTATTTT. This sequence encodes CASRLETTHLISTDTQYF.

The rearrangement links TRBV5-5 to TRBJ2-7; TRBD1 might be the D (5 bases). The V and J ends lost 0 bases and 1 base respectively, with 8 bases between them. Germline V gives CDR1 SGHKS, CDR2 YYEKEE (reference sequence). This CDR3 has 14 residues. The CDR3, as DNA: TGTGCCAGCAGCTTGGCAGGGCTTTCCTACGAGCAGTACTTC. Translated, it gives CASSLAGLSYEQYF.

This sequence joins TRBV6-5 and TRBJ2-1; 7 bases line up with TRBD2. V shed 11 bases, J shed 3 bases, and the junction held 13 bases outside the gene matches. CDR1 and CDR2 (germline): MNHEY, SVGAGI. CDR3 length equals 15 residues. CDR3 region: CASSGFSSGYNEQFF. Here the CDR3 DNA reads TGTGCCTCCTCAGGGTTTTCTAGCGGCTACAATGAGCAGTTCTTC.

The rearrangement joins TRBV19 to TRBJ2-7; D gene ambiguous. The CDR3 has 15 residues. Germline-derived CDR1 and CDR2 are LNHDA and SQIVND (reference sequence). Trimming removed 3 bases at V and 3 bases at J, with 15 bases between. This CDR3 is CASSITLLDFYEQYF. The DNA of the CDR3 is TGTGCCAGTAGTATCACCCTCTTAGATTTCTACGAGCAGTACTTC.

The rearrangement uses TRBV28 and TRBJ1-2; 7 nucleotides agree with TRBD1. The CDR3 length is 14 residues. J lost 5 bases, V lost 7 bases, and 10 bases had no gene match. Germline loops: CDR1 MDHEN, CDR2 SYDVKM. The CDR3, as DNA: TGTGCCAGCACGCCGGGACAGTTAACATATGGCTACACCTTC. Protein sequence: CASTPGQLTYGYTF.

The chain uses TRBV7-9 and TRBJ2-3; TRBD2 matches at 10 bases. V was pared by 9 bases and J by 6 bases, with 6 bases of the junction left unmatched. Germline V CDR1 and CDR2: SEHNR, FQNEAQ (reference sequence). This CDR3 has 13 amino acids. The CDR3 here is CASILAGLDTQYF. The CDR3 coding sequence is TGTGCCAGTATACTAGCGGGGCTCGATACGCAGTATTTT.